This record concerns one TCR beta chain sequence. The sample is drawn from a study of control samples from healthy donors and cancer patients. V shed 4 bases, J shed 7 bases, and the junction held 6 bases outside the gene matches. This CDR3 is built from 15 residues. Germline V gives CDR1 SGHNT, CDR2 YENEEA. The protocol was immunoSEQ multiplex PCR, while the TCRdb copy is restricted to in-frame clones and leaves out a portion. The data hold tens of thousands of clones, with 90% to 95% observed a single time. The receptor was isolated from a woman under 40 in good health. The chain employs TRBV11-3 and TRBJ2-2, with 10 bases lining up with TRBD2. Sequenced: blood. The CDR3: CASSSLSGGIGELFF. Written as DNA, the CDR3 is TGTGCCAGCAGCTCCCTTAGCGGGGGGATCGGGGAGCTGTTTTTT.